The subject of this entry is one T cell receptor beta chain. This entry is derived from a study of cytomegalovirus exposure and HLA in healthy donors. Researchers ran the PCR with 60 Vbeta and 13 Jbeta primers. Libraries were prepared by immunoSEQ multiplex PCR; TCRdb keeps only in-frame clonotypes and omits some of them. The data show 200,000 to 250,000 clones, 70% to 85% seen once. The CDR3 totals 14 residues. V was pared by 0 bases and J by 7 bases, with 4 bases of the junction left unmatched. Germline V lookup: CDR1 SGHRS, CDR2 YFSETQ. This chain connects TRBV5-1 to TRBJ1-5, with 7 bases matching TRBD1. The source material was PBMCs. This clonotype was sampled from a woman between 55 and 75 years old in good health and CMV-seropositive. For the CDR3, the DNA is TGCGCCAGCAGCTTGGAAGGAGGGGGCCAGCCCCAGCATTTT. This sequence encodes CASSLEGGGQPQHF.